The next 27 T cell receptor beta chains were all read from a single sample in a study of T cell responses to AZD1222 COVID-19 vaccine. The assay was immunoSEQ multiplex PCR, and TCRdb's table has in-frame clones only and misses some. This table has more than 100,000 clones, 91% appearing once. The specimen was peripheral blood, collected on day 0 of AZD1222 vaccination. The receptor set was obtained from an adult in good health.

Only one count was recorded for this clone. The chain couples TRBV12-3 or TRBV12-4 to TRBJ2-3; D is perhaps TRBD2 (7 bases). The CDR3 extends over 12 amino acids. The V and J ends lost 6 bases and 9 bases respectively, with 13 bases between them. The CDR3 here is CASRRGGGTQYF. The CDR3 bases are TGTGCCAGCAGACGAGGGGGGGGAACGCAGTATTTT.

The V call is TRBV4-2, the J call TRBJ2-7; 8 nucleotides agree with TRBD2. The germline gives CDR1 LGHNA, CDR2 YNFKEQ. V gave up 2 bases and J gave up 6 bases; unmatched junction bases: 3. The CDR3 is 13 amino acids. CDR3 loop: CASSQPTSGEQYF. CDR3 sequence (DNA): TGTGCCAGCAGCCAACCTACTAGCGGCGAGCAGTACTTC.

J is TRBJ1-6 and V is TRBV12-3 or TRBV12-4; no reliable D call. The CDR3 has 12 amino acids. V was pared by 1 base and J by 10 bases, with 5 bases between. For the CDR3, the DNA is TGTGCCAGCAGTTTAGAAAGGTCACCCCTCCACTTT. It encodes CASSLERSPLHF.

This chain uses TRBV5-8 with TRBJ1-5; TRBD1 might be the D (5 bases). Trimming cost V 5 bases and J 15 bases, with 18 bases left between them. The CDR3 consists of 12 residues. Germline CDR1 is SGHTS and CDR2 is YDEGEE. CDR3 sequence: CASSPGTVTRHF. In nucleotides, the CDR3 is TGTGCCAGCAGTCCAGGGACCGTGACTCGGCATTTT. Drawing the rest from reference TRBV5-8 and TRBJ1-5, the complete variable domain is EAGVTQSPTHLIKTRGQQATLRCSPISGHTSVYWYQQALGLGLQFLLWYDEGEERNRGNFPPRFSGRQFPNYSSELNVNALELEDSALYLCASSPGTVTRHFGDGTRLSIL.

The chain employs TRBV7-9 and TRBJ2-1; no definite D call. V lost 8 bases, J lost 5 bases, and 10 bases lay in between. Germline assignment: CDR1 SEHNR and CDR2 FQNEAQ (reference sequence). The CDR3 is 12 residues long. CDR3 coding DNA: TGTGCCAGCGGTAGCAACCACAATGAGCAGTTCTTC. Its translation: CASGSNHNEQFF.

The CDR3 nucleotides read TGTGCCAGCAGTCGTCCCGGGTACGAGCAGTACTTC. Amino acids: CASSRPGYEQYF. V is TRBV12-3 or TRBV12-4 and J is TRBJ2-7; D gene ambiguous. This CDR3 is built from 12 residues. V shed 5 bases and J shed 4 bases, with 9 bases lying between them.

CDR3 residues: CASSTSFTGRTGNTIYF. DNA for the CDR3: TGTGCCAGTAGTACCTCATTTACAGGGCGGACTGGAAACACCATATATTTT. This chain connects TRBV19 to TRBJ1-3; the D gene is possibly TRBD1 (6 bases). The CDR3 extends over 17 amino acids. The V and J ends lost 4 bases and 2 bases respectively, with 18 bases between them. Per the germline V gene, CDR1 is LNHDA and CDR2 is SQIVND (reference sequence).

The gene calls are TRBV28 and TRBJ2-7; D is uncertain. The CDR3 covers 14 residues. Germline-derived CDR1 and CDR2 are MDHEN and SYDVKM. V was shortened by 6 bases and J by 3 bases, with 15 bases between the two germline ends. The DNA for the CDR3 is TGTGCCAGCAGCCCTAGAGAAAGTTTCTACGAGCAGTACTTC. Amino acid sequence: CASSPRESFYEQYF.

The chain couples TRBV9 to TRBJ2-6; D may be TRBD1 or TRBD2 (5 bases each). The V end was cut by 1 base, the J end by 0 bases, with 8 bases between. The CDR3 consists of 16 residues. CDR1 is SGDLS, CDR2 YYNGEE, per germline. CDR3 protein: CASSVSGSSGANVLTF. CDR3 coding DNA: TGTGCCAGCAGCGTATCAGGGAGCTCTGGGGCCAACGTCCTGACTTTC.

The V gene is TRBV5-4, the J gene TRBJ2-5; TRBD2 matches 9 bases. CDR1 is SGHNT and CDR2 is YYREEE in the germline V gene (reference sequence). The V segment lost 4 bases and the J segment 5 bases; nucleotides outside the gene matches: 3. The CDR3 spans 13 residues. CDR3: CASSGLAMETQYF. CDR3 in DNA: TGTGCCAGCAGCGGACTAGCGATGGAGACCCAGTACTTC. Full variable domain (missing parts from reference TRBV5-4 and TRBJ2-5): ETGVTQSPTHLIKTRGQQVTLRCSSQSGHNTVSWYQQALGQGPQFIFQYYREEENGRGNFPPRFSGLQFPNYSSELNVNALELDDSALYLCASSGLAMETQYFGPGTRLLVL.

The genes are TRBV21-1 and TRBJ2-3; the D call of TRBD1 is as the table states it, not checked on the DNA. TRBV21-1 is assigned pseudogene status. CDR3 length: 15 amino acids. This CDR3 is CARALGAGDWETQYF. The CDR3 region has the DNA TGTGCCAGGGCCTTGGGGGCCGGAGATTGGGAGACGCAGTATTTT.

The sample holds a few counts of this clone. The chain couples TRBV10-2 to TRBJ2-3, with TRBD2 matching 7 bases. The germline gives CDR1 WSHSY, CDR2 SAAADI. The V and J ends lost 4 bases and 9 bases, in that order; junction bases with no gene match: 4. The length of the CDR3 is 12 residues. The CDR3 DNA follows: TGCGCCAGCAGTGTTAGGGAGGGGACGCAGTATTTT. This translates into CASSVREGTQYF.

The V and J genes are TRBV7-2 and TRBJ2-7; D uncertain. CDR3 length: 17 residues. Trimming cost V 0 bases and J 1 base, with 16 bases left between them. Germline V lookup: CDR1 SGHTA, CDR2 FQGNSA. CDR3 residues: CASSLALGPRDSYEQYF. The CDR3 DNA sequence: TGTGCCAGCAGCTTAGCGCTCGGCCCAAGGGATTCCTACGAGCAGTACTTC.

This chain joins TRBV5-6 and TRBJ1-2, with TRBD1 matching 8 bases. V trimming: 0 bases; J trimming: 0 bases; junction bases outside the gene matches: 1. The CDR3 extends over 15 amino acids. Per germline, CDR1 SGHDT and CDR2 YYEEEE. The DNA of the CDR3 is TGTGCCAGCAGCTTGGTGGACAGGGCTAACTATGGCTACACCTTC. This sequence encodes CASSLVDRANYGYTF. Full variable domain (rest looked up from reference TRBV5-6 and TRBJ1-2): DAGVTQSPTHLIKTRGQQVTLRCSPKSGHDTVSWYQQALGQGPQFIFQYYEEEERQRGNFPDRFSGHQFPNYSSELNVNALLLGDSALYLCASSLVDRANYGYTFGSGTRLTVV.

V and J are TRBV4-3 and TRBJ1-4, with a possible D match to TRBD1 (6 bases). V dropped 1 base and J dropped 7 bases, with 19 bases sitting between them. The CDR3 is made up of 17 amino acids. The germline V gene has CDR1 LGHNA and CDR2 YSLEER. The CDR3 sequence: CASSQVRYGGIGEKLFF. CDR3 DNA sequence: TGCGCCAGCAGCCAAGTCCGGTACGGGGGCATTGGTGAAAAACTGTTTTTT.

The gene calls are TRBV7-2 and TRBJ1-3; 8 bases line up with TRBD1. Per the germline V gene, CDR1 is SGHTA and CDR2 is FQGNSA. This CDR3 comprises 15 residues. After removal of 1 base from V and 3 bases from J, the junction contained 2 bases not matched to a gene. DNA for the CDR3: TGTGCCAGCAGCTTAGTACAGGGGGGTGGAAACACCATATATTTT. It specifies CASSLVQGGGNTIYF.

The chain couples TRBV14 to TRBJ2-7; D ambiguous. Germline-derived CDR1 and CDR2 are SGHDN and FVKESK. V lost 0 bases and J 2 bases, leaving 5 bases between the germline ends. The CDR3 covers 13 residues. The CDR3 sequence is CASSQDLAYEQYF. Written as DNA, the CDR3 is TGTGCCAGCAGCCAAGATTTGGCCTACGAGCAGTACTTC.

In its sample, this clone was seen once. V and J are TRBV6-5 and TRBJ1-4; 9 bases line up with TRBD1. The CDR3 consists of 14 residues. J lost 6 bases, V lost 7 bases, and 6 bases had no gene match. Germline values: CDR1 MNHEY, CDR2 SVGAGI. CDR3 amino acids: CASTQDRGHEKLFF. The CDR3, as DNA: TGTGCCAGCACCCAGGACAGGGGTCATGAAAAACTGTTTTTT.

The CDR3 loop reads CASSQVAYQMSTDTQYF. CDR3 DNA sequence: TGCGCCAGCAGCCAAGTCGCTTATCAGATGAGCACAGATACGCAGTATTTT. The chain is built from TRBV4-1 and TRBJ2-3; D unclear. Trimming pared 1 base from V and 0 bases from J, leaving 14 bases between. The CDR3 has 17 amino acids. Germline V lookup: CDR1 MGHRA, CDR2 YSYEKL.

This chain connects TRBV12-3 or TRBV12-4 to TRBJ1-5; D unclear. V lost 3 bases and J lost 5, with 5 bases in between. This CDR3 has 12 amino acids. The CDR3 nucleotides are TGTGCCAGCAGTTTCGGATATCAGCCCCAGCATTTT. This encodes CASSFGYQPQHF.

V usage is TRBV29-1 and J usage is TRBJ1-1, with D possibly being TRBD1 (5 bases). Deletions cut 7 bases from V and 4 bases from J, with 16 bases between. Germline V lookup: CDR1 SQVTM, CDR2 ANQGSEA. The CDR3 loop spans 13 amino acids. CDR3 DNA sequence: TGCAGCGCAACCAGGGTAACGGGCACTGAAGCTTTCTTT. Translation gives CSATRVTGTEAFF.

A remark on this clone: Other DNA sequences in this sample translate to the same CDR3. DNA of the CDR3: TGTGCCAGCAGTTTACAGGGCTATGGCTACACCTTC. Its translation: CASSLQGYGYTF. This rearrangement joins TRBV27 to TRBJ1-2, with D maybe TRBD1 (5 bases). The CDR3 contains 12 residues. Germline-derived CDR1 and CDR2 are MNHEY and SMNVEV (reference sequence). Trimming stripped 2 bases from V and 4 bases from J, with 5 bases between.

The chain couples TRBV30 to TRBJ1-5, with a possible D match to TRBD1 (5 bases). The CDR3 length is 17 residues. Per germline, CDR1 GTSNPN and CDR2 SVGIG (reference sequence). Trimming stripped 0 bases from V and 2 bases from J, with 17 bases between. The CDR3 region is CAWSVTRADFGNQPQHF. The CDR3 nucleotides read TGTGCCTGGAGTGTAACCAGGGCTGATTTCGGCAATCAGCCCCAGCATTTT.

The gene calls are TRBV20-1 and TRBJ1-2; no reliable D call. V was shortened by 4 bases and J by 8 bases, with 11 bases between the two germline ends. Per germline, CDR1 DFQATT and CDR2 SNEGSKA (reference sequence). This CDR3 comprises 11 residues. DNA for the CDR3: TGCAGTGCTAAAACAAGAGAGGGCTACACCTTC. Its protein is CSAKTREGYTF.

This clone was seen only once. The chain joins TRBV5-1 to TRBJ2-1, with 8 bases aligning to TRBD1. Germline CDR1 SGHRS, CDR2 YFSETQ. The V segment lost 4 bases and the J segment 4 bases; nucleotides outside the gene matches: 7. This CDR3 is 15 amino acids long. The CDR3 loop is CASSMDRVRYNEQFF. In DNA, the CDR3 is TGCGCCAGCAGCATGGACAGGGTAAGGTACAATGAGCAGTTCTTC.

The rearrangement joins TRBV4-1 to TRBJ1-4; D is unclear. CDR3 length: 14 residues. Between the trimmed V and J ends, which lost 4 bases and 8 bases, there was a span of 14 bases. Per germline, CDR1 MGHRA and CDR2 YSYEKL. The CDR3 loop is CASSLDPVSEKLFF. The CDR3 DNA is TGCGCCAGCAGCCTGGACCCGGTATCCGAAAAACTGTTTTTT.

This clone was recorded once. This rearrangement joins TRBV10-3 to TRBJ1-5; no clear D. This CDR3 is built from 15 residues. Per the germline V gene, CDR1 is ENHRY and CDR2 is SYGVKD. Trimming stripped 5 bases from V and 1 base from J, with 12 bases between. DNA of the CDR3: TGTGCCATCAGTTCCGGCGCGGGGAGCAATCAGCCCCAGCATTTT. Its protein product is CAISSGAGSNQPQHF.